This entry features one T cell receptor (beta chain) sequence. This clonotype came up a few times. This clone's antigen is unknown. At one end, the junction sequence differs from germline, possibly due to a read error. The CDR1 and CDR2 encoded by the germline V gene are SGHTA and FQGTGA. The CDR3 runs 17 residues from the cysteine to the phenylalanine. This entry keeps only the CDR3 DNA: 51 bases, framed from base 1. For repertoire sequencing, the TCR beta CDR3 regions were amplified from RNA transcripts. A first-round RT-PCR used HTBI primers with the Qiagen OneStep RT-PCR kit, followed by a second-round multiplex PCR, size selection and purification. The libraries underwent paired-end sequencing with 100 bp reads on an Illumina HiSeq2000. The original pipeline was this. SOAPnuke was used for read processing, and reads with adapters, uncalled bases, a mean Phred below 15, or no exact constant-primer or identifier match were discarded. High-quality paired reads were merged with COPE v1.2.5. Each unique nucleotide sequence was treated as a clonotype, and MiTCR v1.1 was used to align the clonotypes to the IMGT TRB V, D and J references. Analysis was restricted to V-J combinations with a frequency above 0.0001, which covered about 99% of repertoires. For each V-J combination, a TCR clonal expansion and chaos score was defined as the ratio of F50 clonal expansion to chaos observed in the TCRdist matrix. Welch's t-statistics and random forest were used to narrow the features down to approximately twelve V-J combinations, which were then fed into a naive Bayes classifier. The Morisita-Horn index was used to measure how similar the thyroid and blood repertoires were. Using fastp at Q25 and MiXCR, TCRdb reprocessed the public reads and kept productive beta chains. Rows merge per CDR3 protein into single entries with the most common DNA and genes. The V and J calls come from TCRdb's annotation, not from the publication. The sample has roughly 350,000 distinct CDR3 sequences on record, about a sixth of them singletons. The top ten constitute 2.4% of the sample.

Hyperthyroidism was considered stable if no progression to ophthalmopathy occurred within 18 months of follow-up. The hyperthyroidism patients were 18 to 65 years old and newly diagnosed, with a disease duration of less than 2 months. Patients with other autoimmune diseases, uncontrolled infections, pregnancy or lactation were excluded. Clinical symptoms, serum thyroxine, TRAb, thyroid ultrasound and orbital computed tomography formed the basis of the diagnosis. Using Ficoll-Paque density gradient centrifugation, PBMCs were isolated from about 9.2 ml of fresh peripheral blood. Total RNA was extracted with Trizol reagent and quality-checked on an Agilent 2100 Bioanalyzer. This specimen comes from a study of Graves' ophthalmopathy and Graves' hyperthyroidism listed by TCRdb under 2018. Regarding the complete study: Peripheral blood was collected at initial diagnosis, prior to any treatment. For independent validation, a separate cohort was made up of around 18 hyperthyroidism patients plus 17 patients who later progressed from hyperthyroidism to ophthalmopathy. The study used TCR beta repertoire signatures to distinguish Graves' ophthalmopathy from Graves' hyperthyroidism and to predict progression to ophthalmopathy. T-cell repertoires of thyroid tissue and blood were compared in more than 5 hyperthyroidism patients. A discovery set of 100 or so patients (under 45 ophthalmopathy, 57 stable hyperthyroidism) was enrolled to explore V-J signatures distinguishing ophthalmopathy from hyperthyroidism. After sampling, hyperthyroidism patients received methimazole starting at 30 mg daily, and ophthalmopathy patients received high-dose intravenous methylprednisolone. In total, 135 blood samples were TCR-sequenced: approximately 40 ophthalmopathy, some 75 hyperthyroidism and some 17 hyperthyroidism-to-ophthalmopathy patients. Study-wide findings and limitations: In validation, the model predicted ophthalmopathy progression with about 71% sensitivity and roughly 78% specificity; about a dozen predicted patients were CT-confirmed with GO in a median of around 6.5 months. Sample size was not statistically predetermined, and group allocation was not concealed from the investigators. Most expanded thyroid clonotypes with frequency above 0.001 were also detected in blood, suggesting blood repertoires may reflect the thyroid immune response. Ophthalmopathy was separated from stable hyperthyroidism by the 13-signature model with about 88% sensitivity and around 81% specificity in cross-validation and with 80%/75% in the test set.

The sample was peripheral blood. The clonotype comes from an adult woman with stable Graves' hyperthyroidism. Rearrangement joined TRBV7-3 to TRBJ2-2; TRBD2 is a weak D gene call, 6 bases matching. At the DNA level, the sequence is TGTGCCAGCAGCCCTACTCTCGGGAGACTAAACACCTGGGAGCTGTTTTTT. The resulting protein is CASSPTLGRLNTWELFF.